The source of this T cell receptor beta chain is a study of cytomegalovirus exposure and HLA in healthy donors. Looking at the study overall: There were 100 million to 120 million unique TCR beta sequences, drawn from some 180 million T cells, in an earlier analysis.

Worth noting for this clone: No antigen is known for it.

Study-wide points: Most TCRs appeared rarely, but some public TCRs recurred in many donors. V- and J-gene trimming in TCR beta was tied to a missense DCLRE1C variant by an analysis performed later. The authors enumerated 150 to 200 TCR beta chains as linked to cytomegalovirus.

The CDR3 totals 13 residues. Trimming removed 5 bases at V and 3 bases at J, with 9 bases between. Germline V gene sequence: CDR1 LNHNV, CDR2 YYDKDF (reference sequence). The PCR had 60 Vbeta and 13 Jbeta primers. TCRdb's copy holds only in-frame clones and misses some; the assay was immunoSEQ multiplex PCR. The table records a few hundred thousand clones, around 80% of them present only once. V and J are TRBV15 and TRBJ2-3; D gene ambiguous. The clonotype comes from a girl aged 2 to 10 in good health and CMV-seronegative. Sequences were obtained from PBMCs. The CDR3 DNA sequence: TGTGCCACCAGCGCCAGGCTGACAGATACGCAGTATTTT. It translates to CATSARLTDTQYF.